This TCR beta chain emerged from a study of shared clonotypes between healthy human individuals. Study as a whole: The study used three CD4 naive, three CD4 memory, two CD8 naive and one CD8 memory plate per donor.

The repertoire was sequenced with immunoSEQ multiplex PCR; TCRdb's copy has only in-frame clones and lacks some. Here the sample spans roughly 810,000 clones, 90% to 97% being singletons. Selected positively for CCR7 and CD45RO-negative, naive CD8 cells excluded terminally differentiated effector memory CD45RA+ cells. V lost 3 bases and J lost 0, with 9 bases in between. This CDR3 has 15 residues. The V gene's germline CDR1 is MNHNS and CDR2 SASEGT. The rearrangement uses TRBV6-1 and TRBJ2-1; D ambiguous. The receptor was derived from a man in his thirties or forties in good health. Sample: naive CD8+ T cells sorted from blood. The CDR3 bases are TGTGCCAGCAGTGACAAGACTGACTCCTACAATGAGCAGTTCTTC. Translating it yields CASSDKTDSYNEQFF.